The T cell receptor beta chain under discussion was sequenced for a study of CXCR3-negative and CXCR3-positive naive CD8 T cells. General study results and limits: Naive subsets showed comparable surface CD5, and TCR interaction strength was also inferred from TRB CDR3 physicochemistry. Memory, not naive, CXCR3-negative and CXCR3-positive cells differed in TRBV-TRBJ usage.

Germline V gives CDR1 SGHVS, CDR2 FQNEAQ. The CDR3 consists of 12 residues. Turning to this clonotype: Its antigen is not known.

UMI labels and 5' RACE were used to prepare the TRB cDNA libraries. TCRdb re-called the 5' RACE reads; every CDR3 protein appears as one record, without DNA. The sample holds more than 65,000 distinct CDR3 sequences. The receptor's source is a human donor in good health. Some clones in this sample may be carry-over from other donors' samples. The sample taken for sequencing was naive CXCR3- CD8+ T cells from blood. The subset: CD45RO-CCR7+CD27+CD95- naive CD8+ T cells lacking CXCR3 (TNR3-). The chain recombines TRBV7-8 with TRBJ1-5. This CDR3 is CASSLGSQPQHF.